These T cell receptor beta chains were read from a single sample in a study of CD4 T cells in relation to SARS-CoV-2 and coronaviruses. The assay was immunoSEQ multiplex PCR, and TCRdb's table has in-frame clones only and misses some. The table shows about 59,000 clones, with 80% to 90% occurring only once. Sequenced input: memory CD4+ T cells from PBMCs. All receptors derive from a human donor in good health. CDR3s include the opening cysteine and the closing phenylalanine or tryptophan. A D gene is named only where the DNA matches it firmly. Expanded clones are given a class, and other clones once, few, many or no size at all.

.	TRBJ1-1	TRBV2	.	TGTGCCAGCACGGCGGGGATCTTGAACACTGAAGCTTTCTTT	CASTAGILNTEAFF
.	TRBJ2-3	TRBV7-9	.	TGTGCCAGCAGCCCCGGGAATACGCAGTATTTT	CASSPGNTQYF
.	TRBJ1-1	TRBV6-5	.	TGTGCCAGCAGTTACTCCGGCAGGGCCGAAGCTTTCTTT	CASSYSGRAEAFF
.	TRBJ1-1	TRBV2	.	TGTGCCAGCAGTGAAGCGCTTGCGGTCGTGAACACTGAAGCTTTCTTT	CASSEALAVVNTEAFF
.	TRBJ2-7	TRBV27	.	TGTGCCAGCAGTCGCCTTGGGGCTCCCTACGAGCAGTACTTC	CASSRLGAPYEQYF
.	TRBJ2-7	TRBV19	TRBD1	TGTGCCAGCTCGGACAGGGGTCGCGACGAGCAGTACTTC	CASSDRGRDEQYF
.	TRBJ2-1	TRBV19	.	TGTGCCAGTAGTCGACTCGGGAGCTCCTACAATGAGCAGTTCTTC	CASSRLGSSYNEQFF
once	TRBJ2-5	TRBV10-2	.	TGCGCCATAGGAAAGCGGCCGCTCCAAGAGACCCAGTACTTC	CAIGKRPLQETQYF
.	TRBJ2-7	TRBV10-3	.	TGTGCCATCAGTGAAAACCACCCCTACGAGCAGTACTTC	CAISENHPYEQYF
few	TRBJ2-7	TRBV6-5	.	TGTGCCAGCAGCGACCGATGGACCGTTGACGAGCAGTACTTC	CASSDRWTVDEQYF
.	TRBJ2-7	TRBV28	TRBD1	TGTGCCAGCAGTTTATCAGGACAGGTTTCCTACGAGCAGTACTTC	CASSLSGQVSYEQYF
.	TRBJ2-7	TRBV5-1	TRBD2	TGCGCCAGCAGACGAACGGGACTAGCGGGAGATGACGAGCAGTACTTC	CASRRTGLAGDDEQYF
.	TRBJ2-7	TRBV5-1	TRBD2	TGCGCCAGCAGCTTGGTCCCTAGCGGGGGGGAATACGAGCAGTACTTC	CASSLVPSGGEYEQYF
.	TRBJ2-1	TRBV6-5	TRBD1	TGTGCCAGCCCGGGACAGTTGTACAATGAGCAGTTCTTC	CASPGQLYNEQFF
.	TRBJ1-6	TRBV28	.	TGTGCCAGCAACCTCGGGGGGGGGCACGGTAATTCACCCCTCCACTTT	CASNLGGGHGNSPLHF
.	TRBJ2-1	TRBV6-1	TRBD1	TGTGCCAGCAGTGAAGACAGGGGCCTCAATGAGCAGTTCTTC	CASSEDRGLNEQFF
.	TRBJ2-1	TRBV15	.	TGTGCCACCAGCAGAGGTCGGGAGCGGTACAATGAGCAGTTCTTC	CATSRGRERYNEQFF
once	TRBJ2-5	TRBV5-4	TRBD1	TGTGCCAGCAGCTTGCGCGGGACAGGGGGAGAGACCCAGTACTTC	CASSLRGTGGETQYF
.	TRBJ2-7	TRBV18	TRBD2	TGTGCCAGCTCACCACCCGGCGGGGGTCCTTATACGAGCTCCTACGAGCAGTACTTC	CASSPPGGGPYTSSYEQYF
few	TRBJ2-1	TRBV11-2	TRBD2	TGTGCCAGCAGCTTGAGAAGCGGGAGTTGGGAAGGGTCCTACAATGAGCAGTTCTTC	CASSLRSGSWEGSYNEQFF
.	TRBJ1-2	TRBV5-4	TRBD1	TGTGCCAGCAGCCGAGAGGGGGCGAATGGCTACACCTTC	CASSREGANGYTF
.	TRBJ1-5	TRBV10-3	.	TGTGCCATCAGTGAGTACGACGGAAGCAATCAGCCCCAGCATTTT	CAISEYDGSNQPQHF
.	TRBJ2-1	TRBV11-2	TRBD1	TGTGCCAGCAGCTTCCGGACAGGGTCTGAGGGTGAGCAGTTCTTC	CASSFRTGSEGEQFF
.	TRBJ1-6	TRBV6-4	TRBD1	TGTGCCACCCCAAAGGGGACAGCTAATTCACCCCTCCACTTT	CATPKGTANSPLHF
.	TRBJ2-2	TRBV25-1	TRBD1	TGTGCCAGCAGTGGACAGGGTCCCGGGGAGCTGTTTTTT	CASSGQGPGELFF
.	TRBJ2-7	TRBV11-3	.	TGTGCCAGCAGCTTAGCGTCGACAGGCCCCTACGAGCAGTACTTC	CASSLASTGPYEQYF
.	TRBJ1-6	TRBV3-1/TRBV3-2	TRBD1	TGTGCCAGCAGCCAAGGGACAGGGGTTTCACCCCTCCACTTT	CASSQGTGVSPLHF
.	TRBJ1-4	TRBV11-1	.	TGTGCCAGCAGCCAAAGACACGGAAGCAATGAAAAACTGTTTTTT	CASSQRHGSNEKLFF
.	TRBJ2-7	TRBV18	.	TGTGCCAGCTCACCTCAGGGTTCGTCGAAGCAGTACTTC	CASSPQGSSKQYF
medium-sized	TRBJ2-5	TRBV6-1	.	TGTGCCAGCAGTGAAACGATCTATCGGTACCAAGAGACCCAGTACTTC	CASSETIYRYQETQYF
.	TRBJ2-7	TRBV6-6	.	TGTGCCAGCAGTTATCGATCGGAAGGCCCCTACGAGCAGTACTTC	CASSYRSEGPYEQYF
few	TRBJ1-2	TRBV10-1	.	TGCGCCAGCAGTGAGTCGAGTCTGGTAGGCCACTATGGCTACACCTTC	CASSESSLVGHYGYTF
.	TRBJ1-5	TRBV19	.	TGTGCCAGTAGAGGCGAGAGGGACAATCAGCCCCAGCATTTT	CASRGERDNQPQHF
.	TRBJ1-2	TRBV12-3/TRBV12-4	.	TGTGCCAGCAGTTTGAGCTATGGCTACACCTTC	CASSLSYGYTF
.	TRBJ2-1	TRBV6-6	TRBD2	TGTGCCAGCAGCTTACTGAGCGGGGCCCCATACAATGAGCAGTTCTTC	CASSLLSGAPYNEQFF
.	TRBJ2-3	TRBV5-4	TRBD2	TGTGCCAGCAGCTTAGCGGGAGTAGGCACAGATACGCAGTATTTT	CASSLAGVGTDTQYF
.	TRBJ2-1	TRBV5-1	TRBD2	TGCGCCAGCAGCTTGTCGCCTAGCGGGACCACCTACAATGAGCAGTTCTTC	CASSLSPSGTTYNEQFF
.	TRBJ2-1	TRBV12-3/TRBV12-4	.	TGTGCCAGCAAAACAGCGATTGAGCAGTTCTTC	CASKTAIEQFF
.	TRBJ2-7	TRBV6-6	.	TGTGCCAGCAGTTACTCGGGAGGATTCCAAGGCGAGCAGTACTTC	CASSYSGGFQGEQYF
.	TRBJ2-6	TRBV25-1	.	TGTGCCAGCAGTGAGAGCGGACGAAACTCTGGGGCCAACGTCCTGACTTTC	CASSESGRNSGANVLTF
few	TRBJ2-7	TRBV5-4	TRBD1	TGTGCCAGCAGTCTCGACAGGGCCTCCGAGCAGTACTTC	CASSLDRASEQYF
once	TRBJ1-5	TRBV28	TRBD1	TGTGCCAGCAGCCTAATGGTACAGGGGCCCAGGCCCCAGCATTTT	CASSLMVQGPRPQHF
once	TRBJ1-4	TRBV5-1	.	TGCGCCAGCAGCTTAGGGACGGCCCAAAATGAAAAACTGTTTTTT	CASSLGTAQNEKLFF
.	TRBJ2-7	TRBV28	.	TGTGCCAGCAGTTTACCCTCAAAGTACGAGCAGTACTTC	CASSLPSKYEQYF
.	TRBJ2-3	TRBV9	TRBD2	TGTGCCAGCAGCGTCACTAGCGGGGAGCTGAATACGCAGTATTTT	CASSVTSGELNTQYF
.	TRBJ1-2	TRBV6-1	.	TGTGCCAGCAGTGAAGTGAGGATTAATAACTATGGCTACACCTTC	CASSEVRINNYGYTF
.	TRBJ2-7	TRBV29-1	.	TGCAGCGTACGACCCACCGCAAGCTACGAGCAGTACTTC	CSVRPTASYEQYF
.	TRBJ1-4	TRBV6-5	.	TGTGCCAGCGGGTCTCAGCTATGGGAAAAACTGTTTTTT	CASGSQLWEKLFF
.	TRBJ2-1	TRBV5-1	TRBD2	TGCGCCACCGCCGCCGGGACTAGCGGCAATGAGCAGTTCTTC	CATAAGTSGNEQFF
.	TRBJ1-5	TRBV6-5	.	TGTGCCAGCAGTTCACCTAGGGGGGGGAACAATCAGCCCCAGCATTTT	CASSSPRGGNNQPQHF